This T cell receptor beta chain was captured in a study of T cell responses to AZD1222 COVID-19 vaccine. With respect to this clone: What it recognizes is unknown.

TCRdb's table, derived via immunoSEQ multiplex PCR, lists solely in-frame clones and lacks some. The data contain roughly 160,000 clones, about nine tenths of them singletons. Study findings and constraints: Most donors were white British and more were female, and clonal diversity was possibly underestimated.

CDR1 WNHNN and CDR2 SYGVQD come from the germline V gene (reference sequence). This CDR3 is 13 amino acids long. Trimming took 2 bases from V and 3 from J, leaving 7 bases between them. This TCR was sampled from an adult in good health. Sequenced material: peripheral blood, taken on day 0 of AZD1222 vaccination. V is TRBV10-1 and J is TRBJ1-1, with unresolved D. The CDR3: CASSEGLDTEAFF. CDR3 in DNA: TGCGCCAGCAGTGAGGGCTTGGACACTGAAGCTTTCTTT.